Listed below are T cell receptor beta chains from one sample, sequenced in a study of T-cell memory formation after mild COVID-19. Each CDR3 protein gets one entry after TCRdb re-called the 5' RACE reads with MiXCR. The sample contains around 250,000 distinct CDR3 sequences, around 16% of which appear only once. What was sequenced was PBMCs or a T cell subset sorted from them (not recorded which). These receptors were obtained from a man aged 18 to 29 who had mild COVID-19 (a few samples of this study predate the infection). Cell type and time point are not known. The CDR3 runs from the conserved cysteine through the conserved F or W. D genes are given only for firm matches. Not every row has a clone size; where given, it reads once, few, many or a size class.

D gene	V gene	J gene	clone size	CDR3 DNA	CDR3 protein
-	TRBV29-1	TRBJ1-1	-	TGCAGCGTTGACCCAGGGAACACTGAAGCTTTCTTT	CSVDPGNTEAFF
-	TRBV3-1	TRBJ2-4	few	TGTGCCAGCAGCCATGATGTCGTCAAAAACATTCAGTACTTC	CASSHDVVKNIQYF
-	TRBV12-5	TRBJ2-2	-	TGTGCTAGTGTAGGGGCTAACACCGGGGAGCTGTTTTTT	CASVGANTGELFF
-	TRBV10-3	TRBJ1-1	-	TGTGCCATCCGCGCTAGGGGGGAAACTGAAGCTTTCTTT	CAIRARGETEAFF
-	TRBV20-1	TRBJ2-3	-	TGCAGTGCTAGATTCACCGGGACGGGGGTGGAAGATACGCAGTATTTT	CSARFTGTGVEDTQYF
TRBD2	TRBV2	TRBJ2-5	-	TGTGCCAGCAGTGTGATTAGCGGGGGAGAGACCCAGTACTTC	CASSVISGGETQYF
-	TRBV5-6	TRBJ2-1	-	TGTGCCAGCAGCGACGTCCCCGGGTCAAGCTCCTACAATGAGCAGTTCTTC	CASSDVPGSSSYNEQFF
-	TRBV7-2	TRBJ2-6	few	TGTGCCAGCGCCGATATGGGGTCTGGGGCCAACGTCCTGACTTTC	CASADMGSGANVLTF
-	TRBV7-3	TRBJ2-1	few	TGTGCCAGCAGCAAGACAGCGAGTAATGAGCAGTTCTTC	CASSKTASNEQFF
TRBD2	TRBV7-3	TRBJ2-1	few	TGTGCCAGCAGCCCCCTGGGTAGCGGGGGTTTGGATGAGCAGTTCTTC	CASSPLGSGGLDEQFF
-	TRBV5-1	TRBJ1-6	-	TGCGCCAGCAGCCCGACTGATAATTCACCCCTCCACTTT	CASSPTDNSPLHF
-	TRBV6-2/TRBV6-3	TRBJ2-5	many	TGTGCCAGCAGTTTTGGGGGCGCGAAGACCCAGTACTTC	CASSFGGAKTQYF
-	TRBV6-2/TRBV6-3	TRBJ2-5	many	TGTGCCAGCAGTCCTACCTGGGAGACCCAGTACTTC	CASSPTWETQYF
TRBD1	TRBV5-1	TRBJ1-4	few	TGCGCCAGCAGCTTGGCAACAGGGGATGGCGAAAAACTGTTTTTT	CASSLATGDGEKLFF
TRBD2	TRBV5-1	TRBJ2-1	few	TGCGCCAGCAGCTTTCGCCCTAGCGGGGGAGCCTACAATGAGCAGTTCTTC	CASSFRPSGGAYNEQFF
-	TRBV7-2	TRBJ2-5	many	TGTGCCAGCAGCTTAGCGCGTATTAGGGGGCAAGAGACCCAGTACTTC	CASSLARIRGQETQYF
TRBD2	TRBV20-1	TRBJ2-3	-	TGCAGTGCTTCCCCTCAGCGGGGTACAGATACGCAGTATTTT	CSASPQRGTDTQYF
-	TRBV3-1	TRBJ1-6	-	TGTGCCAGCAGCCAGGGGGCCCAGGGTTCACCCCTCCACTTT	CASSQGAQGSPLHF
-	TRBV7-8	TRBJ1-6	few	TGTGCCAGCAGCTCGCAGGCGGATTCACCCCTCCACTTT	CASSSQADSPLHF
-	TRBV20-1	TRBJ2-3	many	TGCAGTGCAGCGGCCACAGATACGCAGTATTTT	CSAAATDTQYF
TRBD2	TRBV10-3	TRBJ2-2	-	TGTGCCATCAGAGCAACTAGCGGGGTCCGAGCGAACACCGGGGAGCTGTTTTTT	CAIRATSGVRANTGELFF
-	TRBV11-2	TRBJ2-5	-	TGTGCCAGCAGCTCCTGGACAGCTCAGTACTTC	CASSSWTAQYF
TRBD1	TRBV5-4	TRBJ1-1	-	TGTGCCAGCAGCTTGGGAGTGGTGACAGGGCAGCTGAACACTGAAGCTTTCTTT	CASSLGVVTGQLNTEAFF
-	TRBV5-1	TRBJ2-2	-	TGCGCCAGCAGATACGTCACCGGGGAGCTGTTTTTT	CASRYVTGELFF